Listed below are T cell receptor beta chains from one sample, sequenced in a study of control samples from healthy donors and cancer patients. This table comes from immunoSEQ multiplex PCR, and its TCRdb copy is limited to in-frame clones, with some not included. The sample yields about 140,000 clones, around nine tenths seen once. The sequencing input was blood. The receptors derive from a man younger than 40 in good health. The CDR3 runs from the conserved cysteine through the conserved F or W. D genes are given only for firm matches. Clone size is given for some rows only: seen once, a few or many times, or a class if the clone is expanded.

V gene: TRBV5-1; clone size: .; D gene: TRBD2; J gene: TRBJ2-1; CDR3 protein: CASSLGLAGAYNEQFF; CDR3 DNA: TGCGCCAGCAGCTTGGGACTAGCGGGAGCCTACAATGAGCAGTTCTTC
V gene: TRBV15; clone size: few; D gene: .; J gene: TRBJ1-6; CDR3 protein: CATSSPSATGGGSPLHF; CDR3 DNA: TGTGCCACCAGCAGCCCGAGCGCCACCGGGGGCGGTTCACCCCTCCACTTT
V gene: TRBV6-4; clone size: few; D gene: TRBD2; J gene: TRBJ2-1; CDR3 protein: CASSDSTSGTVNEQFF; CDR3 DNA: TGTGCCAGCAGTGACTCGACTAGCGGGACTGTCAATGAGCAGTTCTTC
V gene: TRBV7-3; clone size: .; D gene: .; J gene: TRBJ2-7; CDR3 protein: CASSLSPGDSYEQYF; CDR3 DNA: TGTGCCAGCAGCTTATCCCCCGGGGACTCCTACGAGCAGTACTTC
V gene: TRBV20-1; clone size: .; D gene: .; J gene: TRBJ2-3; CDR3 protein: CSAKITDTQYF; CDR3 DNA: TGCAGTGCTAAAATCACAGATACGCAGTATTTT
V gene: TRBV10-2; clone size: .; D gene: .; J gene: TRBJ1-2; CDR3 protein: CASSVGTEFYGYTF; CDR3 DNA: TGCGCCAGCAGTGTAGGGACGGAGTTTTATGGCTACACCTTC
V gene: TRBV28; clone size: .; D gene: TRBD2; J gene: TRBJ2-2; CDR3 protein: CASSLLAGLTGELFF; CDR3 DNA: TGTGCCAGCAGTCTTCTAGCGGGACTCACCGGGGAGCTGTTTTTT
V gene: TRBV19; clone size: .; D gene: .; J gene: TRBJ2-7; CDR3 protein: CASMDGGAYEQYF; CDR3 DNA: TGTGCCAGTATGGACGGAGGAGCCTACGAGCAGTACTTC
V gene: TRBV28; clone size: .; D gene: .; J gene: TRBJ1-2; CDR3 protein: CASSLLRVIHGYTF; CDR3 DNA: TGTGCCAGCAGTTTGCTCAGGGTTATCCATGGCTACACCTTC
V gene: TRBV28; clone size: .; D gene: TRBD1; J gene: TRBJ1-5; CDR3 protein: CASSTLTGVSQPQHF; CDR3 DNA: TGTGCCAGCAGTACGCTGACAGGGGTGAGTCAGCCCCAGCATTTT
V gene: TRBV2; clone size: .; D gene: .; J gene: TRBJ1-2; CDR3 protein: CASQGENYGYTF; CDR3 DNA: TGTGCCAGCCAAGGAGAGAACTATGGCTACACCTTC
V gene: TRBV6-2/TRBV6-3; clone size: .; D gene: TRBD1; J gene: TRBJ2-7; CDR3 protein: CASSRDRGFYEQYF; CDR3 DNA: TGTGCCAGCAGTCGGGACAGGGGGTTCTACGAGCAGTACTTC
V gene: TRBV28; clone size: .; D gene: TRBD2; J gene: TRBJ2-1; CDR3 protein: CASSPGLAGTQFF; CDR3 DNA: TGTGCCAGCAGTCCGGGACTAGCGGGAACGCAGTTCTTC
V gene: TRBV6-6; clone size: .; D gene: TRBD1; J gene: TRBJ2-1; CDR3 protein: CASSGSSGQGYVPAKYNEQFF; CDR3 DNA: TGTGCCAGCAGTGGATCGTCGGGACAGGGCTACGTACCGGCAAAATACAATGAGCAGTTCTTC
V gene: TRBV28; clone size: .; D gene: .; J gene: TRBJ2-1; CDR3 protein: CASSLLNEQFF; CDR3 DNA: TGTGCCAGCAGTTTACTTAATGAGCAGTTCTTC
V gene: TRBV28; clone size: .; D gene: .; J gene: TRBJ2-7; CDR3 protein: CASSFGSYEQYF; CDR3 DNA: TGTGCCAGCAGCTTTGGAAGCTACGAGCAGTACTTC